This T cell receptor (beta chain) was observed in a study of tumor-infiltrating lymphocytes in primary liver carcinoma. Reverse transcription of around 0.45 ug total RNA with a constant-region primer produced TCR beta cDNA. Three nested multiplex PCR rounds of slightly modified ARM-PCR generated TCR beta libraries. Forward primers for TRBV1-TRBV30 and a C-beta reverse primer served the first two PCR rounds, at approximately 10 cycles each. TCRdb fed the multiplex PCR reads into MiXCR, producing one record per CDR3 protein. The repertoire holds 250,000 to 400,000 distinct CDR3 sequences, 50% to 70% seen once, with approximately 9.4% in the top ten. Blood RNA came from unsorted whole blood; germline DNA was also extracted. Unmatched junction bases numbered 12, after V lost 8 bases and J lost 0 bases. Per the germline V gene, CDR1 is SGHKS and CDR2 is YYEKEE (reference sequence). This CDR3 spans 17 amino acids.

The chain carries TRBV5-5 and TRBJ2-1; 9 bases agree with TRBD2. This TCR derives from a man aged 40-49 years with primary liver carcinoma and hepatitis B virus infection. The sequencing sample was made of peripheral blood. CDR3: CASSALSGSGSYNEQFF. The DNA of the CDR3 is TGTGCCAGTAGCGCCCTTAGCGGGAGCGGCTCCTACAATGAGCAGTTCTTC.